These 25 T cell receptor beta chains were all obtained from the same sample, sequenced in a study of CD8+CD57+ T cells in acquired aplastic anemia. Patients selected for sequencing had displayed CD8+CD57+ cell expansion by flow cytometry. Genomic DNA was employed as the template in profiling TCR beta VDJ and CDR3. One entry per CDR3 protein results from TCRdb running MiXCR on the reads. The table shows about 41,000 distinct CDR3 sequences, with 60% to 70% occurring only once. Sequences were obtained from sorted CD4+, CD8+, or CD8+CD57+ T cells (not recorded which) from PBMCs. The receptors shown here come from a human donor with aplastic anemia.

CDR3 protein: CATSRTRSRGETQYF. CDR3 nucleotides: TGTGCCACCAGCAGAACCCGGAGCAGGGGGGAGACCCAGTACTTC. The J gene is TRBJ2-5, the V gene TRBV15, with 7 bases identical to TRBD1. Trimming removed 2 bases from V and 5 bases from J; junction bases left unmatched: 8. CDR1 and CDR2 from the germline V gene are LNHNV and YYDKDF (reference sequence). The CDR3 spans 15 residues.

Of note for this clonotype: This clone may be a read error of a much larger clone one base away. The chain uses TRBV11-1 and TRBJ1-3, with a possible D match to TRBD1 (6 bases). V was trimmed by 2 bases and J by 2 bases, leaving 16 bases between them. CDR1 is SGHAT and CDR2 is FQDESV in the germline V gene (reference sequence). CDR3 length: 17 amino acids. CDR3: CASSLLWGRGTGNTIYF. DNA for the CDR3: TGTGCCAGCAGCTTATTGTGGGGCAGGGGCACTGGAAACACCATATATTTT.

This sequence joins TRBV25-1 and TRBJ2-7; 7 bases match TRBD1. The V segment lost 6 bases and the J segment 3 bases; nucleotides outside the gene matches: 8. The length of the CDR3 is 14 residues. Germline loops: CDR1 MGHDK, CDR2 SYGVNS. The CDR3: CASSRTGEDYEQYF. The CDR3 bases are TGTGCCAGCAGCAGAACAGGGGAAGACTACGAGCAGTACTTC.

J is TRBJ2-7 and V is TRBV19; D perhaps matches TRBD2 (5 bases). Trimming removed 7 bases at V and 0 bases at J, with 13 bases between. Germline V gene data show CDR1 as LNHDA and CDR2 as SQIVND (reference sequence). The CDR3 is 14 amino acids. Here the CDR3 DNA reads TGTGCCAGTATTTCCTCCGAGGGCTCCTACGAGCAGTACTTC. Protein product: CASISSEGSYEQYF.

Only a few counts were recorded for this clonotype. The CDR3 sequence: CAIKGVEEQYF. The CDR3 nucleotides read TGTGCCATCAAGGGTGTGGAAGAGCAGTACTTC. This chain joins TRBV19 and TRBJ2-7; D gene unclear. V was trimmed by 10 bases and J by 7 bases, leaving 14 bases between them. The V gene's germline CDR1 is LNHDA and CDR2 SQIVND (reference sequence). The CDR3 has 11 residues.

This clonotype showed up many times. This chain joins TRBV15 and TRBJ2-1; D tentatively fits TRBD1 or TRBD2 (5 bases each). Per germline, CDR1 LNHNV and CDR2 YYDKDF (reference sequence). The CDR3 covers 12 residues. Trimming removed 6 bases from V and 6 bases from J, with 9 bases in between. DNA of the CDR3: TGTGCCACCAGGGGGACCGTCAATGAGCAGTTCTTC. It yields the protein CATRGTVNEQFF.

This clonotype appeared once. J is TRBJ1-3 and V is TRBV5-1; a weak D match, TRBD1 (6 bases). V was clipped by 7 bases and J by 0 bases, with 17 bases between them. The CDR3 length is 16 residues. Germline CDR1 SGHRS, CDR2 YFSETQ. The CDR3 protein is CASCPDSMSSGNTIYF. DNA of the CDR3: TGCGCCAGCTGCCCGGACAGCATGAGCTCTGGAAACACCATATATTTT.

The chain combines TRBV15 with TRBJ2-5; D uncertain. The CDR3 is made up of 12 amino acids. V lost 5 bases to trimming and J lost 1 base, with 5 bases between them. The germline V gene encodes CDR1 LNHNV and CDR2 YYDKDF (reference sequence). The CDR3 region is CATSGGQETQYF. The CDR3 DNA reads as TGTGCCACCAGCGGCGGCCAAGAGACCCAGTACTTC.

This clonotype was observed a handful of times. The rearrangement uses TRBV7-8 and TRBJ2-7; tentative D call: TRBD1 (6 bases). CDR3 size: 15 residues. The V end was cut by 1 base, the J end by 5 bases, with 15 bases between. Germline V CDR1 and CDR2: SGHVS, FQNEAQ. The CDR3, as DNA: TGTGCCAGCAGCTTAGGGTATGGACAGTTCGACGAGCAGTACTTC. This sequence encodes CASSLGYGQFDEQYF. Full variable domain (rest looked up from reference TRBV7-8 and TRBJ2-7): GAGVSQSPRYKVAKRGQDVALRCDPISGHVSLFWYQQALGQGPEFLTYFQNEAQLDKSGLPSDRFFAERPEGSVSTLKIQRTQQEDSAVYLCASSLGYGQFDEQYFGPGTRLTVT.

This clonotype was observed many times. This sequence joins TRBV6-4 and TRBJ1-1; D may be TRBD1 (5 bases). V shed 3 bases and J shed 1 base, with 9 bases lying between them. The CDR3 totals 14 residues. The germline V gene encodes CDR1 MRHNA and CDR2 SNTAGT. The CDR3 DNA reads TGTGCCAGCAGTGAACGAGGGGAGAACACTGAAGCTTTCTTT. This codes for CASSERGENTEAFF.

In its sample, this clonotype ranks as medium-sized. V gene TRBV7-2 combines with J gene TRBJ1-2; no firm D call. Germline lookup yields CDR1 SGHTA and CDR2 FQGNSA. The length of the CDR3 is 15 residues. V lost 2 bases and J lost 2, with 12 bases in between. The CDR3 nucleotides are TGTGCCAGCAGCTTATCTAATTGGGGAAACTATGGCTACACCTTC. As protein: CASSLSNWGNYGYTF. Using reference TRBV7-2 and TRBJ1-2 for the parts outside the CDR3, the full variable domain is GAGVSQSPSNKVTEKGKDVELRCDPISGHTALYWYRQSLGQGLEFLIYFQGNSAPDKSGLPSDRFSAERTGGSVSTLTIQRTQQEDSAVYLCASSLSNWGNYGYTFGSGTRLTVV.

This clonotype was picked up many times. The chain links TRBV9 to TRBJ2-3; D remains ambiguous. Trimming took 0 bases from V and 0 from J, leaving 8 bases between them. Germline V lookup: CDR1 SGDLS, CDR2 YYNGEE. The length of the CDR3 is 15 residues. DNA for the CDR3: TGTGCCAGCAGCGTAGCGGCAAGAAGCACAGATACGCAGTATTTT. Translated: CASSVAARSTDTQYF. Based on the CDR3 plus reference TRBV9 and TRBJ2-3, the full variable domain is DSGVTQTPKHLITATGQRVTLRCSPRSGDLSVYWYQQSLDQGLQFLIQYYNGEERAKGNILERFSAQQFPDLHSELNLSSLELGDSALYFCASSVAARSTDTQYFGPGTRLTVL.

A word on this clonotype: At one end the junction does not follow the germline gene, possibly because of a read error. The chain links TRBV3-1 to TRBJ1-3; D might be TRBD1 (5 bases). Germline V gene data show CDR1 as LGHDT and CDR2 as YNNKEL (reference sequence). This CDR3 region has 15 residues. The CDR3: CARSQDEGFVNTIYF. The DNA for the CDR3 is TGTGCCAGAAGCCAAGATGAGGGGTTTGTAAACACCATATATTTT.

Many counts were recorded for this clonotype. This rearrangement joins TRBV4-1 to TRBJ2-1; no firm D call. Germline CDR1 reads MGHRA; CDR2 reads YSYEKL. Between the trimmed V and J ends, which lost 0 bases and 6 bases, there was a span of 9 bases. CDR3 length equals 14 residues. The CDR3 coding sequence is TGCGCCAGCAGCCAAGATGAAGAGGTCAATGAGCAGTTCTTC. Translated: CASSQDEEVNEQFF.

The rearrangement joins TRBV11-2 to TRBJ1-5, with a possible D match to TRBD1 (5 bases). V lost 1 base and J 3 bases, leaving 10 bases between the germline ends. In germline, CDR1 is SGHAT, CDR2 FQNNGV. This CDR3 contains 15 residues. CDR3 in DNA: TGTGCCAGCAGCTTAGGTCAGGGACTCAATCAGCCCCAGCATTTT. Protein product: CASSLGQGLNQPQHF.

This clonotype has a single count. V gene TRBV9 combines with J gene TRBJ2-7; the D gene is possibly TRBD1 (6 bases). CDR1 is SGDLS and CDR2 is YYNGEE in the germline V gene. This CDR3 is 15 amino acids long. Trimming took off 0 bases at V and 1 base at J, with 11 bases between the two ends. The CDR3 nucleotides are TGTGCCAGCAGCGTAGCTCCAGGGGTATCCTACGAGCAGTACTTC. Translating gives CASSVAPGVSYEQYF. Full variable domain (rest looked up from reference TRBV9 and TRBJ2-7): DSGVTQTPKHLITATGQRVTLRCSPRSGDLSVYWYQQSLDQGLQFLIQYYNGEERAKGNILERFSAQQFPDLHSELNLSSLELGDSALYFCASSVAPGVSYEQYFGPGTRLTVT.

To note about this clonotype: Relative to the germline gene, one junction end is altered; a read error may explain this. CDR3 nucleotides: TGTGCCAGCAGCTCGGGGTCCCACGACTTC. Translated: CASSSGSHDF. The V and J genes are TRBV7-9 and TRBJ1-2; D is unresolved. Germline values: CDR1 SEHNR, CDR2 FQNEAQ (reference sequence). This CDR3 spans 10 amino acids.

The rearrangement uses TRBV2 and TRBJ2-7; D not certain. The V end lost 9 bases, the J end lost 3 bases, and 12 bases lay between the germline ends. The CDR3 contains 12 residues. In germline, CDR1 is SNHLY, CDR2 FYNNEI. As DNA, the CDR3 is TGTGCCAGAACGGTGGCCGGCTACGAGCAGTACTTC. Its translation: CARTVAGYEQYF.

The sample holds a few counts of this clonotype. V usage is TRBV2 and J usage is TRBJ2-7, with TRBD1 as a possible D gene (6 bases). The CDR3 contains 13 residues. Germline-derived CDR1 and CDR2 are SNHLY and FYNNEI. V gave up 8 bases and J gave up 7 bases, with 18 bases separating them. The CDR3 DNA reads as TGTGCCAGCTGTACAGGGCCTCCAGGGGAGCAGTACTTC. Residues: CASCTGPPGEQYF. The full variable domain, in which reference TRBV2 and TRBJ2-7 provide the parts outside the CDR3, is EPEVTQTPSHQVTQMGQEVILRCVPISNHLYFYWYRQILGQKVEFLVSFYNNEISEKSEIFDDQFSVERPDGSNFTLKIRSTKLEDSAMYFCASCTGPPGEQYFGPGTRLTVT.

This clonotype was observed a handful of times. The chain employs TRBV19 and TRBJ1-6, with D hard to call. Per germline, CDR1 LNHDA and CDR2 SQIVND (reference sequence). The V end was cut by 5 bases, the J end by 5 bases, with 10 bases between. The CDR3 covers 14 residues. This CDR3 is CASSAAADNSPLHF. CDR3 bases: TGTGCCAGTAGTGCGGCAGCAGATAATTCACCCCTCCACTTT. Full variable domain (remainder filled in from reference TRBV19 and TRBJ1-6): DGGITQSPKYLFRKEGQNVTLSCEQNLNHDAMYWYRQDPGQGLRLIYYSQIVNDFQKGDIAEGYSVSREKKESFPLTVTSAQKNPTAFYLCASSAAADNSPLHFGNGTRLTVT.

The chain recombines TRBV15 with TRBJ2-7; D is unresolved. With 5 bases removed from V and 0 bases from J, the gap between germline ends came to 11 bases. CDR3 length: 14 residues. Germline loops: CDR1 LNHNV, CDR2 YYDKDF (reference sequence). The CDR3 loop reads CATSPPGFSYEQYF. CDR3 DNA: TGTGCCACCAGCCCCCCCGGATTCTCCTACGAGCAGTACTTC.

V usage is TRBV7-2 and J usage is TRBJ1-1; a weak D match, TRBD1 (5 bases). Germline loops: CDR1 SGHTA, CDR2 FQGNSA. The V and J ends lost 8 bases and 10 bases respectively, with 14 bases between them. The CDR3 is made up of 11 amino acids. The CDR3 is CASGQGVGAFF. The CDR3 nucleotides are TGTGCCAGCGGCCAGGGAGTGGGAGCTTTCTTT.

This clonotype was seen a single time. Given a much more abundant clone one base away, this may be a read error. V is TRBV9 and J is TRBJ1-1, with 9 bases aligning to TRBD1. Germline CDR1 is SGDLS and CDR2 is YYNGEE. This CDR3 region has 17 residues. V shed 2 bases and J 4 bases; nucleotides not matched to a gene: 12. The DNA for the CDR3 is TGTGCCAGCAGCGTCTTAGGTGGGGGGACAGGGAGCACTGAAGCTTTCTTT. Translated: CASSVLGGGTGSTEAFF.

This clonotype was seen a few times. One junction end does not reproduce the germline sequence, and a read error may be involved. This chain joins TRBV14 and TRBJ2-7; unclear D gene. This CDR3 contains 14 residues. Per germline, CDR1 SGHDN and CDR2 FVKESK. The CDR3 bases are TGTGCCAGCGGCCAAGTAGGGAAGTCCTACGAGCAGTACTTC. Its protein is CASGQVGKSYEQYF.

The V gene is TRBV19, the J gene TRBJ1-1; unclear D gene. CDR1 is LNHDA and CDR2 is SQIVND in the germline V gene (reference sequence). The CDR3 extends over 15 amino acids. Trimming shortened V by 3 bases and J by 3 bases, and 14 bases separated the two germline ends. The CDR3 loop reads CASSIPTRLDTEAFF. CDR3 bases: TGTGCCAGTAGTATCCCCACCCGATTGGACACTGAAGCTTTCTTT.